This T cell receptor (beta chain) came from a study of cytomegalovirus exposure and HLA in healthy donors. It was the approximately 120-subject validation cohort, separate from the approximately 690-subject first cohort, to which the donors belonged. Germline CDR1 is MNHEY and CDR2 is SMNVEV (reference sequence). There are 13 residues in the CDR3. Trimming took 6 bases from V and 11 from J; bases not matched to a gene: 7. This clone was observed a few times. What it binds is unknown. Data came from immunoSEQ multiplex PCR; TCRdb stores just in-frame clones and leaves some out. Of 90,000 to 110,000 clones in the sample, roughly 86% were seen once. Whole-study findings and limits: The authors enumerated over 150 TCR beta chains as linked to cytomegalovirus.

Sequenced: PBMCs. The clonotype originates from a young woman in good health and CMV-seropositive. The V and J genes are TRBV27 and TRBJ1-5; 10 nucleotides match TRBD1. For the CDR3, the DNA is TGTGCCAGCAGCCCCTTTGGACAGGGGGCCCAGCATTTT. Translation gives CASSPFGQGAQHF.